The next 20 T cell receptor beta chains were all read from a single sample in a study of cytomegalovirus exposure and HLA in healthy donors. PCR primers comprised 60 Vbeta and 13 Jbeta primers. Sequencing used immunoSEQ multiplex PCR; TCRdb keeps in-frame clones, though not all of them. The table shows 80,000 to 90,000 clones, with more than 65% occurring only once. Sequencing was carried out using PBMCs. Receptor source: a man under 40 in good health and CMV-seronegative.

The J gene is TRBJ2-5, the V gene TRBV30; 9 bases fit TRBD2. The CDR3 is 15 amino acids. With 7 bases clipped from V and 6 bases from J, the junction kept 15 bases outside the gene matches. Germline V CDR1 and CDR2: GTSNPN, SVGIG (reference sequence). CDR3 in DNA: TGTGCCTCATCTGGGTGGCGGGGGGGCCCCAAGACCCAGTACTTC. Amino acid sequence: CASSGWRGGPKTQYF.

V gene TRBV7-9 combines with J gene TRBJ2-7; D unresolved. Trimming removed 1 base at V and 4 bases at J, with 11 bases between. The CDR3 has 14 residues. Germline CDR1 is SEHNR and CDR2 is FQNEAQ (reference sequence). CDR3 bases: TGTGCCAGCAGCTTAGTTCAGGTTCCATACGAGCAGTACTTC. Translated, it gives CASSLVQVPYEQYF.

The rearrangement joins TRBV2 to TRBJ2-3; TRBD2 matches at 7 bases. V shed 8 bases and J 2 bases; nucleotides not matched to a gene: 7. Germline CDR1 is SNHLY and CDR2 is FYNNEI. CDR3 length: 14 amino acids. The CDR3 DNA follows: TGTGCCAGCGATGGACTAGACCCCACAGATACGCAGTATTTT. It translates to CASDGLDPTDTQYF.

This clone showed up just once. This chain links TRBV2 with TRBJ2-4; tentative D call: TRBD2 (5 bases). The CDR3 contains 12 residues. Germline CDR1 is SNHLY and CDR2 is FYNNEI. V shed 8 bases and J shed 8 bases, with 13 bases lying between them. The CDR3 nucleotides are TGTGCCAGCTCTATTACCGGGGACATTCAGTACTTC. Its translation: CASSITGDIQYF.

This chain links TRBV7-8 with TRBJ2-2; 8 bases agree with TRBD1. The CDR3 is 15 residues long. Germline V gene lookup returns CDR1 SGHVS and CDR2 FQNEAQ. The V and J ends lost 4 bases and 7 bases, in that order; junction bases with no gene match: 8. CDR3 coding DNA: TGTGCCAGCAGCTCCTGGACAGGGCACCACGGGGAGCTGTTTTTT. This gives the protein CASSSWTGHHGELFF.

The V call is TRBV6-6, the J call TRBJ1-1; D is ambiguous. V was clipped by 2 bases and J by 7 bases, with 11 bases between them. Germline-derived CDR1 and CDR2 are MNHNY and SVGAGI (reference sequence). The CDR3 length is 13 residues. The CDR3 DNA reads TGTGCCAGCAGTTACAATGATCGAGTTGAAGCTTTCTTT. Protein product: CASSYNDRVEAFF.

The chain carries TRBV29-1 and TRBJ2-2; 8 bases align to TRBD2. Germline lookup yields CDR1 SQVTM and CDR2 ANQGSEA. Trimming cost V 1 base and J 5 bases; bases outside gene matches: 6. CDR3 length: 15 amino acids. The CDR3 region has the DNA TGCAGCGTTGAAGGGAGCGGGGGCCTAACCGGGGAGCTGTTTTTT. It translates to CSVEGSGGLTGELFF.

The chain is built from TRBV6-1 and TRBJ1-5; D is ambiguous. V lost 4 bases and J 4 bases, leaving 11 bases between the germline ends. Germline-derived CDR1 and CDR2 are MNHNS and SASEGT. CDR3 length equals 14 residues. Here the CDR3 reads CASSVSGQNQPQHF. The CDR3 nucleotides are TGTGCCAGCAGTGTTTCAGGTCAGAATCAGCCCCAGCATTTT.

The chain joins TRBV19 to TRBJ2-7; tentative D call: TRBD1 (6 bases). Germline CDR1 and CDR2: LNHDA and SQIVND (reference sequence). CDR3 size: 14 residues. Trimming pared 1 base from V and 2 bases from J, leaving 9 bases between. The CDR3 sequence is CASSIVGGTYEQYF. CDR3 DNA sequence: TGTGCCAGTAGTATAGTAGGGGGAACCTACGAGCAGTACTTC.

The CDR3 DNA is TGTGCCAGCAAGCCCGGAGGCAGTCTCACCTACGAGCAGTACTTC. This sequence encodes CASKPGGSLTYEQYF. The rearrangement links TRBV27 to TRBJ2-7; tentatively, D is TRBD2 (5 bases). V was trimmed by 7 bases and J by 2 bases, leaving 18 bases between them. Germline CDR1 and CDR2: MNHEY and SMNVEV (reference sequence). The CDR3 sequence is 15 residues long.

V usage is TRBV2 and J usage is TRBJ2-3; TRBD1 aligns across 7 bases. The V gene end was trimmed by 6 bases and the J gene end by 5 bases; junction bases not matched to a gene: 11. Germline CDR1 and CDR2: SNHLY and FYNNEI. CDR3 length: 15 amino acids. The CDR3: CASSEPGQRQDTQYF. CDR3 bases: TGTGCCAGCAGCGAACCGGGACAGCGTCAAGATACGCAGTATTTT.

The chain recombines TRBV29-1 with TRBJ1-6; perhaps TRBD1 as D (5 bases). This CDR3 region has 13 residues. The V end was cut by 7 bases, the J end by 9 bases, with 16 bases between. Germline V gives CDR1 SQVTM, CDR2 ANQGSEA. The CDR3 region is CSASGGVGSPLHF. In DNA form, the CDR3 reads TGCAGCGCCAGCGGGGGGGTTGGTTCACCCCTCCACTTT. Filled out from reference TRBV29-1 and TRBJ1-6, the complete variable domain reads SAVISQKPSRDICQRGTSLTIQCQVDSQVTMMFWYRQQPGQSLTLIATANQGSEATYESGFVIDKFPISRPNLTFSTLTVSNMSPEDSSIYLCSASGGVGSPLHFGNGTRLTVT.

The chain recombines TRBV6-5 with TRBJ1-2; the D gene is possibly TRBD1 (6 bases). The CDR3 sequence is 15 residues long. V gave up 6 bases and J gave up 0 bases, with 14 bases separating them. CDR1 and CDR2 (germline): MNHEY, SVGAGI. The CDR3, as DNA: TGTGCCAGCAGGACCCGGGACAAATCTAACTATGGCTACACCTTC. Amino acids: CASRTRDKSNYGYTF.

This clone was detected a few times. The genes are TRBV7-2 and TRBJ1-4, with 10 bases that match TRBD1. Trimming removed 0 bases from V and 8 bases from J; junction bases left unmatched: 6. CDR1 is SGHTA, CDR2 FQGNSA, per germline. This CDR3 is 16 amino acids long. The CDR3 reads CASSLASGQGSEKLFF. DNA for the CDR3: TGTGCCAGCAGCTTAGCCTCGGGACAGGGGTCCGAAAAACTGTTTTTT.

The chain has TRBV7-8 and TRBJ2-7; no clear D. The CDR3 has 13 residues. V was cut by 5 bases and J by 3 bases, with 11 bases left in between. CDR1 SGHVS and CDR2 FQNEAQ come from the germline V gene. The CDR3 here is CASSPLNFYEQYF. The CDR3 DNA sequence: TGTGCCAGCAGCCCCCTAAACTTCTACGAGCAGTACTTC.

The chain links TRBV6-6 to TRBJ2-7; TRBD1 is a possible D gene (6 bases). This CDR3 is 13 amino acids long. Germline lookup yields CDR1 MNHNY and CDR2 SVGAGI (reference sequence). V lost 7 bases and J lost 2, with 12 bases in between. The CDR3 protein is CASIRDKPYEQYF. The CDR3 nucleotides are TGTGCCAGCATAAGGGACAAGCCCTACGAGCAGTACTTC.

The chain joins TRBV5-1 to TRBJ1-1; D is unresolved. CDR3 length: 14 amino acids. The V and J ends lost 0 bases and 4 bases respectively, with 10 bases between them. Germline V gives CDR1 SGHRS, CDR2 YFSETQ. The CDR3 reads CASSLVDAGTEAFF. The CDR3 nucleotides read TGCGCCAGCAGCTTGGTTGACGCGGGCACTGAAGCTTTCTTT.

The CDR3 region is CASSLGAGPTYGYTF. Here the CDR3 DNA reads TGTGCCAGCAGCTTAGGGGCAGGCCCTACCTATGGCTACACCTTC. The rearrangement joins TRBV5-4 to TRBJ1-2; maybe TRBD1 (5 bases). V shed 2 bases and J shed 4 bases, with 15 bases lying between them. CDR3 length: 15 amino acids. CDR1 and CDR2 from the germline V gene are SGHNT and YYREEE (reference sequence).

The V call is TRBV7-3, the J call TRBJ1-1; 8 nucleotides align to TRBD1. Germline values: CDR1 SGHTA, CDR2 FQGTGA. The CDR3 totals 14 residues. The J segment lost 6 bases and the V segment lost 6 bases, leaving 9 bases of the junction unmatched. CDR3 DNA sequence: TGTGCCAGCAGTGCAGGGGGCGGGATGGCTGAAGCTTTCTTT. Translated: CASSAGGGMAEAFF.

This clone was recorded once. The V gene is TRBV4-3, the J gene TRBJ2-1; TRBD1 matches 7 bases. Germline V gives CDR1 LGHNA, CDR2 YSLEER. The CDR3 runs to 15 residues. Trimming at V came to 1 base and at J to 5 bases, leaving 5 bases not matched to a gene. The CDR3 nucleotides read TGCGCCAGCAGCCAAGGAGGGACAGCAAACAATGAGCAGTTCTTC. Translating it yields CASSQGGTANNEQFF.